The clone carrying this TCR beta chain is a singleton in its sample. Assay used: immunoSEQ multiplex PCR; TCRdb lists only in-frame clones, some missing. The data contain fewer than 25,000 clones, 75% to 90% of them seen just once; the ten biggest clones take up around a sixth. These data come from a study of OX40 agonist ivuxolimab in advanced cancers. V gave up 4 bases and J gave up 3 bases; unmatched junction bases: 9. This CDR3 comprises 15 residues. Germline V gene data show CDR1 as SEHNR and CDR2 as FQNEAQ (reference sequence). The sequencing used CD4+ or CD8+ T cells sorted from blood, collected in a trial of the OX40 agonist ivuxolimab. The rearrangement joins TRBV7-9 to TRBJ2-7, with 7 bases aligning to TRBD1. The receptor was isolated from an adult with an advanced solid tumor such as melanoma, head and neck, liver or kidney cancer. CDR3 DNA sequence: TGTGCCAGCAGCTCGGACCGGGACAGAAACTACGAGCAGTACTTC. This translates into CASSSDRDRNYEQYF.